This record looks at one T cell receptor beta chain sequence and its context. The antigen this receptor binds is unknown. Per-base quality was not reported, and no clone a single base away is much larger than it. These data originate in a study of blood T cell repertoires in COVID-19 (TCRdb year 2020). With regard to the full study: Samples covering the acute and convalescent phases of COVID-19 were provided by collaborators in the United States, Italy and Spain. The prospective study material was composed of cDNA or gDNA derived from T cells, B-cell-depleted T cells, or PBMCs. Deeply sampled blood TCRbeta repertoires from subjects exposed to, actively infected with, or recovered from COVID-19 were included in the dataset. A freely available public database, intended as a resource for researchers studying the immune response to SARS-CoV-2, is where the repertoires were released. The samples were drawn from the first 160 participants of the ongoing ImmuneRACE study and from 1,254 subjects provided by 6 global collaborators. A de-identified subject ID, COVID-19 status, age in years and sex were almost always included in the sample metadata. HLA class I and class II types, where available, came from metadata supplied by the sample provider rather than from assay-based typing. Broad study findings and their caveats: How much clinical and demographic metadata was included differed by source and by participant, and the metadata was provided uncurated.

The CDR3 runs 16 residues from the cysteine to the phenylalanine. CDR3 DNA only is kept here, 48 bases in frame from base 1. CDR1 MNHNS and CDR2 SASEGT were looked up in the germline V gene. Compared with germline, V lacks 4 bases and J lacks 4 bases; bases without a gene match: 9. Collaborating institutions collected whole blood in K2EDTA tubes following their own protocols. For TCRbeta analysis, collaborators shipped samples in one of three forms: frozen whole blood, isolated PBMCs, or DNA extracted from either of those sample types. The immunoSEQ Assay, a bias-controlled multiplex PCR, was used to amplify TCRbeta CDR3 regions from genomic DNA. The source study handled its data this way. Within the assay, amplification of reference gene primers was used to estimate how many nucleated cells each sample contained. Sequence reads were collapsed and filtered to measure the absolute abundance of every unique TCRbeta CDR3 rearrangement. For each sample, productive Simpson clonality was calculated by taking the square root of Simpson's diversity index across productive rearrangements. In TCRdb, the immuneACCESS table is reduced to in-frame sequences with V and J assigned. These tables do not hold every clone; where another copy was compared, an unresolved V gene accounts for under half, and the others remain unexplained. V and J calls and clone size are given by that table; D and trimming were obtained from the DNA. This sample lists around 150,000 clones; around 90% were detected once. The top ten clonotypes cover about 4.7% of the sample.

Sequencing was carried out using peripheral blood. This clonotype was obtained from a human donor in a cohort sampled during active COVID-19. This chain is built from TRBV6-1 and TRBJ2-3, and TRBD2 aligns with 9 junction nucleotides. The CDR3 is CASSVWAGGPSDTQYF. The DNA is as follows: TGTGCCAGCAGTGTGTGGGCGGGAGGGCCATCAGATACGCAGTATTTT.